A single T cell receptor beta chain is shown here with its context. The sample belongs to a study of technical replicates of blood from a few donors. The method was immunoSEQ multiplex PCR; TCRdb's version includes in-frame clones alone and lacks a portion of them. The sample carries 55,000 to 60,000 clones, 93% recorded once. V dropped 5 bases and J dropped 0 bases, with 17 bases sitting between them. This CDR3 is 16 amino acids long. The germline CDR1 and CDR2 sequences are SGHAT and FQNNGV. The specimen sequenced was PBMCs. The receptor was isolated from a human donor in good health. Some clones in this sample may be carry-over from other donors' samples. The rearrangement links TRBV11-2 to TRBJ2-7, with D tentatively TRBD2 (5 bases). The CDR3 nucleotides are TGTGCCAGCAGCCGTCCGGGATGGTCTAGCTCCTACGAGCAGTACTTC. Amino acid sequence: CASSRPGWSSSYEQYF.